Below, 8 T cell receptor beta chains from the same sample are listed, as sequenced in a study of blood T cell repertoires in COVID-19. Measured with immunoSEQ multiplex PCR; TCRdb has only the in-frame clones, and not every one. Of some 130,000 clones detected, 78% appear once; the ten largest clones hold roughly 9.7%. The sequenced sample was peripheral blood. The origin of the receptors is a man aged 55 to 70 who had recovered from COVID-19.

This CDR3 is CASSQRASGGGNEQFF. CDR3 DNA sequence: TGCGCCAGCAGCCAAAGGGCTAGCGGGGGGGGCAATGAGCAGTTCTTC. The chain couples TRBV4-3 to TRBJ2-1; 12 bases align to TRBD2. CDR1 and CDR2 (germline): LGHNA, YSLEER. This CDR3 contains 16 residues. Losses at the gene ends were 2 bases for V and 6 bases for J; bases not matched to a gene: 5.

This chain uses TRBV5-8 with TRBJ2-1; possibly TRBD1 for D (5 bases). From germline, CDR1 is SGHTS and CDR2 YDEGEE. The CDR3 contains 15 residues. V was cut by 0 bases and J by 1 base, with 8 bases left in between. This CDR3 reads CASSLEGLSYNEQFF. DNA of the CDR3: TGTGCCAGCAGCTTGGAGGGGCTGTCCTACAATGAGCAGTTCTTC.

The rearrangement uses TRBV5-1 and TRBJ2-5, with TRBD2 matching over 12 bases. After removal of 1 base from V and 4 bases from J, the junction contained 2 bases not matched to a gene. The CDR3 contains 15 residues. Per germline, CDR1 SGHRS and CDR2 YFSETQ. This CDR3 reads CASSLPSGGAETQYF. The CDR3 DNA sequence: TGCGCCAGCAGCTTGCCTAGCGGGGGGGCAGAGACCCAGTACTTC.

This clone turned up a few times. The chain links TRBV4-2 to TRBJ2-3, with D tentatively TRBD2 (6 bases). The CDR3 covers 17 residues. Trimming took 2 bases from V and 3 from J, leaving 18 bases between them. The germline V gene has CDR1 LGHNA and CDR2 YNFKEQ. CDR3 nucleotide sequence: TGTGCCAGCAGCCAAAGTCCGGCGGGGAGGTTAACAGATACGCAGTATTTT. Translation: CASSQSPAGRLTDTQYF.

The chain is built from TRBV5-4 and TRBJ2-2; 7 bases agree with TRBD1. Trimming took 3 bases from V and 5 from J; bases not matched to a gene: 10. Germline-derived CDR1 and CDR2 are SGHNT and YYREEE (reference sequence). The CDR3 length is 16 residues. CDR3 loop: CASSSIDRARTGELFF. CDR3 coding DNA: TGTGCCAGCAGCTCAATCGACAGGGCGAGGACCGGGGAGCTGTTTTTT.

The chain's CDR3 is CASSLRDRAAYNSPLHF. The CDR3 DNA follows: TGTGCCAGCAGCTTAAGGGACAGGGCCGCCTATAATTCACCCCTCCACTTT. This chain uses TRBV7-2 with TRBJ1-6; 9 bases align to TRBD1. This CDR3 region has 17 residues. Germline CDR1 is SGHTA and CDR2 is FQGNSA. After removal of 2 bases from V and 2 bases from J, the junction contained 4 bases not matched to a gene.

V gene TRBV5-6 combines with J gene TRBJ2-2; perhaps TRBD2 as D (5 bases). CDR1 and CDR2 (germline): SGHDT, YYEEEE. The CDR3 length is 17 residues. V gave up 4 bases and J gave up 1 base, with 17 bases separating them. In nucleotides, the CDR3 is TGTGCCAGCAGCCGGAGGTGGGCAGGTTTGAACACCGGGGAGCTGTTTTTT. Protein sequence: CASSRRWAGLNTGELFF.

This sequence joins TRBV19 and TRBJ1-5; D is ambiguous. CDR3 size: 15 residues. The germline V and J ends were trimmed by 3 bases and 6 bases, with 15 bases remaining between them. The V gene's germline CDR1 is LNHDA and CDR2 SQIVND (reference sequence). The CDR3 here is CASSMTRGFGQPQHF. The DNA for the CDR3 is TGTGCCAGTAGTATGACACGGGGATTTGGTCAGCCCCAGCATTTT.